This T cell receptor beta chain was captured in a study of T cell repertoires in cytomegalovirus infection (dated by TCRdb to about 2019). Describing the broader study: Donor HLA type was relevant to the analysis, because carriage of CMV infection together with the matching HLA type was indicated by public TCR beta signatures. On the study overall, not on this receptor specifically: In the ex vivo response, HLA-C-restricted CMV-specific TCR beta clonotypes were dominant, and in two of eight donors the single most frequent clonotype came from this HLA-C-restricted group. Cumulative frequency of public TCR beta family members discriminated carriers of CMV infection plus the relevant HLA type in this cohort and an independent roughly 320-donor cohort.

Worth noting for this clonotype: Its antigen is still unknown. Germline and junction disagree at one end, which may indicate a read error.

Sequenced on an Illumina HiSeq 1500. TCRdb itself trimmed the public reads at Q25 with fastp, ran MiXCR and retained productive beta chains. CDR3 protein duplicates are merged, each entry listing the most common genes and DNA. The sample contains around 250,000 distinct CDR3 sequences, 17% of them found a single time. Less than 50% of the sample is taken by the ten largest. The specimen was CD8+ T cells from PBMCs. The receptor's source is a human donor in good health (CMV status not recorded). Some clones in this sample may be carry-over from other donors' samples.

CDR3 sequence: CVSSEWGEPTLYEQFF. At the DNA level, the sequence is TGTGTCAGCAGTGAATGGGGAGAACCGACGCTCTATGAGCAGTTCTTC. Recombination connected TRBV2 to TRBJ2-1, and possibly TRBD2, on 5 matching bases. The germline V gene provides CDR1 SNHLY and CDR2 FYNNEI. Reading from cysteine to phenylalanine, the CDR3 counts 16 amino acids. Of the read, only the CDR3 DNA is kept; its 48 bases are in frame from base 1.